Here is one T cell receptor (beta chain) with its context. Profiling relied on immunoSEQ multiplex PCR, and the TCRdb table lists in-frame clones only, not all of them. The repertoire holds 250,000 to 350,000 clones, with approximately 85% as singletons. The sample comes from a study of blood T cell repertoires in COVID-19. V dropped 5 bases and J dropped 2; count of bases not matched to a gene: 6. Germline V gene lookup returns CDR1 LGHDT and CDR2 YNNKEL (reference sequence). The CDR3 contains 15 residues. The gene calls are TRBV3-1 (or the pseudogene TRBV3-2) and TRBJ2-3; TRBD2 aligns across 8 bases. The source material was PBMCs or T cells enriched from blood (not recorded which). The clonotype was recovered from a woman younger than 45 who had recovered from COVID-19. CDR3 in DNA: TGTGCCAGCAGCGAGGCGGGGGGCCCCACAGATACGCAGTATTTT. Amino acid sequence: CASSEAGGPTDTQYF.